These 2 T cell receptor beta chains originate from one sample sequenced in a study of T cells in women clearing cervical HPV infection. The assay was immunoSEQ multiplex PCR, and TCRdb's table has in-frame clones only and misses some. This sample's table has over 30,000 clones. Sequenced input: blood buffy coat. These receptors originate from a woman between 18 and 69 years old with a cervical HPV16 infection that either progressed to CIN3+ or cleared (not recorded which).

About this clone itself: The missing CDR3 end, 3 residues past where the read stops, is filled in from the germline J gene. The chain combines TRBV19 with TRBJ1-1, with D possibly TRBD1 on 6 matching bases. Germline V gene sequence: CDR1 LNHDA, CDR2 SQIVND (reference sequence). The CDR3 covers 12 residues. Deletions cut 3 bases from V and 5 bases from J, with 7 bases between. CDR3: CASSIRGTEAFF. Incomplete CDR3 DNA: TGTGCCAGTAGTATTAGGGGGACTGAA.

With regard to this clone: The read halts 3 residues ahead of the CDR3 end, with the missing end drawn from the germline J gene. This sequence joins TRBV9 and TRBJ2-7; D possibly corresponds to TRBD1 (7 bases). This CDR3 region has 16 residues. Germline V gene sequence: CDR1 SGDLS, CDR2 YYNGEE. V dropped 0 bases and J dropped 4 bases, with 17 bases sitting between them. The CDR3 loop is CASSVGPQGGPYEQYF. The CDR3 DNA, read in part, is TGTGCCAGCAGCGTAGGCCCCCAGGGGGGTCCATACGAG.